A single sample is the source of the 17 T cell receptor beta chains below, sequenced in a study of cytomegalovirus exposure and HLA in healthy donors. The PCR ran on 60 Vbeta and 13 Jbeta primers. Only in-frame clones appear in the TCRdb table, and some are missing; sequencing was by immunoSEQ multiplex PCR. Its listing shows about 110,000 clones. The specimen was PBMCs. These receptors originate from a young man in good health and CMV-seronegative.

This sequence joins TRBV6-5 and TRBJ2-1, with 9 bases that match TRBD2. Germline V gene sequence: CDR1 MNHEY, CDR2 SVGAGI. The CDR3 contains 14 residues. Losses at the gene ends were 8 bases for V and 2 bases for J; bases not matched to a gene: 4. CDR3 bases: TGTGCCAGCGGCGGGGGGGCGACCTACAATGAGCAGTTCTTC. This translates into CASGGGATYNEQFF.

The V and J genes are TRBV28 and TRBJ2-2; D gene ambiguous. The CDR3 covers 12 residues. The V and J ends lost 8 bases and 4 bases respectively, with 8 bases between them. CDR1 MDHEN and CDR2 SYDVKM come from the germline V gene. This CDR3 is CASLKATGELFF. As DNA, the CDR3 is TGTGCCAGCCTTAAAGCCACCGGGGAGCTGTTTTTT.

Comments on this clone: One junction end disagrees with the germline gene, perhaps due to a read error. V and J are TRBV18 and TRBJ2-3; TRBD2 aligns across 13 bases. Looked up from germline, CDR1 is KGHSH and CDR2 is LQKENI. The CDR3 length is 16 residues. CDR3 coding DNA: TGTGCCAGCTCGCCACGGACTAGCGGGGGACCAGATACGCAGTATTTT. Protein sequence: CASSPRTSGGPDTQYF.

The CDR3 loop reads CASSAQGADEQFF. CDR3 bases: TGTGCCAGCAGTGCCCAGGGGGCGGATGAGCAGTTCTTC. J is TRBJ2-1 and V is TRBV2; 8 nucleotides align to TRBD1. The V gene's germline CDR1 is SNHLY and CDR2 FYNNEI. The CDR3 sequence is 13 residues long. Germline trimming cut 4 bases from V and 8 bases from J; bases unmatched to any gene: 4.

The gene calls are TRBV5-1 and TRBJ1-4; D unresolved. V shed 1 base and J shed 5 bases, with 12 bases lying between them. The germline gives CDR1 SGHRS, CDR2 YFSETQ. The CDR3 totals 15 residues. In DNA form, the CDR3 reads TGCGCCAGCAGCTTGAGTACAACAGAGAATGAAAAACTGTTTTTT. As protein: CASSLSTTENEKLFF.

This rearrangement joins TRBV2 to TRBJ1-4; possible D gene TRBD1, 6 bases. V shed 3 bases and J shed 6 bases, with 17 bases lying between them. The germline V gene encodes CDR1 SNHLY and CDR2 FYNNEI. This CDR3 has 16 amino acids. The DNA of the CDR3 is TGTGCCAGCAGTGACGGTATGACAGGAGGCCATGAAAAACTGTTTTTT. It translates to CASSDGMTGGHEKLFF.

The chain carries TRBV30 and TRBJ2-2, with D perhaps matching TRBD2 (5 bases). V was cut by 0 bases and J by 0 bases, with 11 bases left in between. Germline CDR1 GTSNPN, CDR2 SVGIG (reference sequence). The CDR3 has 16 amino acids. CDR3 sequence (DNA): TGTGCCTGGAGTGTATCGGAAGCGGCGAACACCGGGGAGCTGTTTTTT. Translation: CAWSVSEAANTGELFF.

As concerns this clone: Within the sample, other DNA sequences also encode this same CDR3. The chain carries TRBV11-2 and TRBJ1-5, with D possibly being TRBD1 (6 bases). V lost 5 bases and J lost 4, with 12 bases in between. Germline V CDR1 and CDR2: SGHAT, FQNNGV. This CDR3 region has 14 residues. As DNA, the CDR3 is TGTGCCAGCAGCCTCGACAGGACTAATCAGCCCCAGCATTTT. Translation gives CASSLDRTNQPQHF.

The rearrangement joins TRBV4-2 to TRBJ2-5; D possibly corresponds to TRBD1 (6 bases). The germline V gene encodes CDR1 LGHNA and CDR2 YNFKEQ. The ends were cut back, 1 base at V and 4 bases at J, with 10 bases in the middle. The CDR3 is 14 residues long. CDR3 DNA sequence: TGTGCCAGCAGCCAAGGGACAGCTCGAGAGACCCAGTACTTC. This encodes CASSQGTARETQYF.

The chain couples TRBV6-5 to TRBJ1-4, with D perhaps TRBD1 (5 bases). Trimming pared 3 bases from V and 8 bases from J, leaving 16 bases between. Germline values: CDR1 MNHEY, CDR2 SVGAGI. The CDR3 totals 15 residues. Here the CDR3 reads CASSYWAGSVEKLFF. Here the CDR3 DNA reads TGTGCCAGCAGTTATTGGGCAGGGTCGGTAGAAAAACTGTTTTTT.

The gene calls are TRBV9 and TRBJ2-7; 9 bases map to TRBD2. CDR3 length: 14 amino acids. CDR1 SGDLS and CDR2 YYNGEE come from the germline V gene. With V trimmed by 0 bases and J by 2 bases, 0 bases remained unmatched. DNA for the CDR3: TGTGCCAGCAGCGTAGGACTAGCGGCCTACGAGCAGTACTTC. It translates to CASSVGLAAYEQYF.

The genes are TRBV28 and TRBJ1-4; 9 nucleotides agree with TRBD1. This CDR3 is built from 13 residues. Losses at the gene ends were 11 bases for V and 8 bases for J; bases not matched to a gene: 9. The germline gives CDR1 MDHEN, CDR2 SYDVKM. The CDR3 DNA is TGTGCCTCGGCAGGGACAGGGCTAGAAAAACTGTTTTTT. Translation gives CASAGTGLEKLFF.

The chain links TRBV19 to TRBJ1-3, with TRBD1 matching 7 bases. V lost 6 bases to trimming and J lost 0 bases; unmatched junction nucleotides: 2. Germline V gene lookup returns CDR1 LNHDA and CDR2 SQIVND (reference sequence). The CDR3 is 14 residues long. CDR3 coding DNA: TGTGCCAGTAGGGACAGGAGCTCTGGAAACACCATATATTTT. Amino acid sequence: CASRDRSSGNTIYF.

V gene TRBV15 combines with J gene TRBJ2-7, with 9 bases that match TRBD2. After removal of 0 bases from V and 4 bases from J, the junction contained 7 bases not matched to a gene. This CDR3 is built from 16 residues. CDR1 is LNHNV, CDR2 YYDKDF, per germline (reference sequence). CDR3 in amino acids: CATSREGGGAGYEQYF. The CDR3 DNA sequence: TGTGCCACCAGCAGAGAGGGCGGGGGGGCCGGATACGAGCAGTACTTC.

The CDR3 is CASSPLTAITYEQYF. The DNA of the CDR3 is TGTGCCAGCAGCCCTCTGACAGCCATCACCTACGAGCAGTACTTC. This chain links TRBV7-8 with TRBJ2-7; TRBD1 is a possible D gene (5 bases). The CDR3 is 15 residues long. Germline CDR1 reads SGHVS; CDR2 reads FQNEAQ. V was shortened by 5 bases and J by 2 bases, with 16 bases between the two germline ends.

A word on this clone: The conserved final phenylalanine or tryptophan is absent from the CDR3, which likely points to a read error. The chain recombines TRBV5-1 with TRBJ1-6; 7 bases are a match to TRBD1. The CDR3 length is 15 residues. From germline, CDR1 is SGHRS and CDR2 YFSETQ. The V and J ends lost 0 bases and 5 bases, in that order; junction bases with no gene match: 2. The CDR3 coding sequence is TGCGCCAGCAGCTTGGAAGACAGGGATAATTCACCCCTCCACCTT. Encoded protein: CASSLEDRDNSPLHL.

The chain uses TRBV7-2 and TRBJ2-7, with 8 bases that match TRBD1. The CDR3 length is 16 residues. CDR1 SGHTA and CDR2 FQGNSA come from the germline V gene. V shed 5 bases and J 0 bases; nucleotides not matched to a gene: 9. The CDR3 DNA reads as TGTGCCAGCAGCCCGGAACAGGGGGTCGGCTCCTACGAGCAGTACTTC. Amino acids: CASSPEQGVGSYEQYF.